The 19 T cell receptor beta chains in this list originate from one sample, sequenced in a study of blood T cell repertoires in COVID-19. TCRdb's copy holds only in-frame clones and misses some; the assay was immunoSEQ multiplex PCR. The repertoire includes around 300,000 clones, almost 90% of them detected once, and less than 3.5% sits in the top ten. Sequencing used peripheral blood. These receptors all stem from a woman younger than 45 with COVID-19, enrolled during active disease.

The chain carries TRBV20-1 and TRBJ1-1, with D unclear. V was trimmed by 4 bases and J by 9 bases, leaving 12 bases between them. The V gene's germline CDR1 is DFQATT and CDR2 SNEGSKA (reference sequence). The CDR3 runs 11 residues. The CDR3 sequence: CSATGPGKAFF. In DNA form, the CDR3 reads TGCAGTGCTACAGGCCCGGGGAAAGCTTTCTTT.

The rearrangement uses TRBV7-2 and TRBJ2-2; possibly TRBD1 for D (6 bases). CDR1 and CDR2 (germline): SGHTA, FQGNSA. V was shortened by 8 bases and J by 9 bases, with 19 bases between the two germline ends. This CDR3 has 14 residues. CDR3 nucleotides: TGTGCCAGCGATCCGGGACAAGGTCTTAGGGAGCTGTTTTTT. It encodes CASDPGQGLRELFF. Full variable domain (outside the CDR3, taken from reference TRBV7-2 and TRBJ2-2): GAGVSQSPSNKVTEKGKDVELRCDPISGHTALYWYRQSLGQGLEFLIYFQGNSAPDKSGLPSDRFSAERTGGSVSTLTIQRTQQEDSAVYLCASDPGQGLRELFFGEGSRLTVL.

This chain uses TRBV3-1 (or the pseudogene TRBV3-2) with TRBJ2-5; a weak D match, TRBD2 (5 bases). With 3 bases removed from V and 0 bases from J, the gap between germline ends came to 11 bases. The germline CDR1 and CDR2 sequences are LGHDT and YNNKEL (reference sequence). The CDR3 runs 15 residues. The DNA of the CDR3 is TGTGCCAGCAGCCAGGCCCTAGCAGACCAAGAGACCCAGTACTTC. Translated: CASSQALADQETQYF.

The J gene is TRBJ1-1, the V gene TRBV9; 7 nucleotides match TRBD1. This CDR3 comprises 13 residues. After removal of 0 bases from V and 8 bases from J, the junction contained 4 bases not matched to a gene. CDR1 and CDR2 from the germline V gene are SGDLS and YYNGEE. The CDR3 nucleotides are TGTGCCAGCAGCGTAGATGGGACAGAAGAAGCTTTCTTT. It specifies CASSVDGTEEAFF.

J is TRBJ1-3 and V is TRBV19, with a possible D match to TRBD1 (5 bases). Germline V gene sequence: CDR1 LNHDA, CDR2 SQIVND (reference sequence). Trimming cost V 9 bases and J 4 bases, with 10 bases left between them. The CDR3 sequence is 12 residues long. The CDR3 loop is CASQGAGNTIYF. The CDR3 coding sequence is TGTGCCAGCCAGGGCGCCGGAAACACCATATATTTT.

The chain employs TRBV9 and TRBJ2-3, with D perhaps matching TRBD2 (5 bases). Trimming removed 3 bases at V and 5 bases at J, with 10 bases between. CDR1 and CDR2 from the germline V gene are SGDLS and YYNGEE. The CDR3 loop spans 13 amino acids. In nucleotides, the CDR3 is TGTGCCAGCAGCGGGAGGATGGGAGATACGCAGTATTTT. This encodes CASSGRMGDTQYF.

The chain uses TRBV28 and TRBJ2-3, with 9 bases identical to TRBD2. The CDR3 totals 16 residues. Germline-derived CDR1 and CDR2 are MDHEN and SYDVKM. The V and J ends lost 5 bases and 0 bases, in that order; junction bases with no gene match: 6. CDR3 bases: TGTGCCAGCAGTCCATTGGGACTAGCTAGCACAGATACGCAGTATTTT. This gives the protein CASSPLGLASTDTQYF.

The chain joins TRBV7-9 to TRBJ1-4, with 7 bases fitting TRBD1. The CDR3 totals 16 residues. With 5 bases clipped from V and 7 bases from J, the junction kept 13 bases outside the gene matches. Per germline, CDR1 SEHNR and CDR2 FQNEAQ (reference sequence). The CDR3: CASSGGSGTVVEKLFF. DNA of the CDR3: TGTGCCAGCAGCGGGGGAAGTGGGACAGTTGTTGAAAAACTGTTTTTT.

The J gene is TRBJ2-3, the V gene TRBV5-4; D gene ambiguous. The CDR3 spans 14 residues. Germline values: CDR1 SGHNT, CDR2 YYREEE (reference sequence). Trimming removed 2 bases from V and 2 bases from J, with 9 bases in between. CDR3 residues: CASSLAATTDTQYF. DNA for the CDR3: TGTGCCAGCAGCTTAGCAGCGACCACAGATACGCAGTATTTT.

The chain employs TRBV2 and TRBJ2-1; TRBD2 matches 13 bases. The V and J ends lost 8 bases and 2 bases, in that order; junction bases with no gene match: 0. The CDR3 has 14 amino acids. CDR1 is SNHLY, CDR2 FYNNEI, per germline. CDR3 DNA: TGTGCCAGCGGACTAGCGGGGGCCTACAATGAGCAGTTCTTC. It is translated as CASGLAGAYNEQFF.

The chain has TRBV3-1 (or the pseudogene TRBV3-2) and TRBJ1-3; the D is unclear. V gave up 0 bases and J gave up 3 bases, with 9 bases separating them. The CDR3 is 15 residues long. Germline loops: CDR1 LGHDT, CDR2 YNNKEL (reference sequence). CDR3 region: CASSQETGNGNTIYF. The CDR3 nucleotides read TGTGCCAGCAGCCAAGAGACGGGGAATGGAAACACCATATATTTT.

V and J are TRBV27 and TRBJ2-1; no clear D. V gave up 2 bases and J gave up 4 bases, with 12 bases separating them. Germline values: CDR1 MNHEY, CDR2 SMNVEV (reference sequence). This CDR3 has 15 residues. Here the CDR3 reads CASSLTAELYNEQFF. The CDR3 region has the DNA TGTGCCAGCAGTTTAACGGCGGAGCTATACAATGAGCAGTTCTTC.

The genes are TRBV6-1 and TRBJ2-7; unclear D gene. Trimming left V 4 bases short and J 1 base short, with 17 bases between. The CDR3 is 16 amino acids. Germline assignment: CDR1 MNHNS and CDR2 SASEGT. The CDR3: CASSGLSSRESYEQYF. CDR3 nucleotides: TGTGCCAGCAGTGGTTTGTCTAGTCGAGAATCCTACGAGCAGTACTTC.

The V and J genes are TRBV11-2 and TRBJ2-5; 10 bases fit TRBD2. Germline V lookup: CDR1 SGHAT, CDR2 FQNNGV. The CDR3 has 16 residues. Unmatched junction bases numbered 7, after V lost 5 bases and J lost 1 base. In nucleotides, the CDR3 is TGTGCCAGCAGCATAAGAGCGGGGGGGATCCAAGAGACCCAGTACTTC. Translation gives CASSIRAGGIQETQYF.

The chain has TRBV19 and TRBJ1-1; 8 bases fit TRBD1. CDR3 size: 14 residues. Germline CDR1 LNHDA, CDR2 SQIVND (reference sequence). Germline trimming cut 6 bases from V and 3 bases from J; bases unmatched to any gene: 6. The CDR3 loop reads CASSEGQGYTEAFF. CDR3 bases: TGTGCCAGTAGCGAAGGACAGGGCTACACTGAAGCTTTCTTT.

The V call is TRBV3-1 (or the pseudogene TRBV3-2), the J call TRBJ2-7; the D is unclear. The germline gives CDR1 LGHDT, CDR2 YNNKEL (reference sequence). This CDR3 contains 12 residues. V was shortened by 4 bases and J by 4 bases, with 8 bases between the two germline ends. DNA for the CDR3: TGTGCCAGCAGCCCTGCCAGGTACGAGCAGTACTTC. It translates to CASSPARYEQYF.

The rearrangement joins TRBV19 to TRBJ1-5; TRBD1 might be the D (5 bases). This CDR3 comprises 13 residues. Trimming left V 8 bases short and J 0 bases short, with 8 bases between. Germline values: CDR1 LNHDA, CDR2 SQIVND (reference sequence). The chain's CDR3 is CASGDSSNQPQHF. The DNA of the CDR3 is TGTGCCAGTGGAGACAGTAGCAATCAGCCCCAGCATTTT.

V usage is TRBV6-2 or TRBV6-3 and J usage is TRBJ1-6, with 8 bases identical to TRBD1. CDR1 is MNHEY, CDR2 SVGEGT, per germline. J was trimmed by 6 bases and V by 5 bases; bases with no gene match: 18. The CDR3 covers 19 residues. This CDR3 is CASSPDRGRDRALNSPLHF. CDR3 DNA: TGTGCCAGCAGTCCAGACAGGGGTCGCGACCGCGCCCTTAATTCACCCCTCCACTTT.

The chain links TRBV10-3 to TRBJ2-1; 9 bases map to TRBD2. Germline V gene lookup returns CDR1 ENHRY and CDR2 SYGVKD. CDR3 length equals 14 residues. The junction had 9 bases not matched to a gene; V was cut back by 11 bases and J by 4 bases. The CDR3 loop is CAVGAGGAYNEQFF. CDR3 DNA sequence: TGTGCCGTAGGAGCGGGGGGTGCTTACAATGAGCAGTTCTTC.